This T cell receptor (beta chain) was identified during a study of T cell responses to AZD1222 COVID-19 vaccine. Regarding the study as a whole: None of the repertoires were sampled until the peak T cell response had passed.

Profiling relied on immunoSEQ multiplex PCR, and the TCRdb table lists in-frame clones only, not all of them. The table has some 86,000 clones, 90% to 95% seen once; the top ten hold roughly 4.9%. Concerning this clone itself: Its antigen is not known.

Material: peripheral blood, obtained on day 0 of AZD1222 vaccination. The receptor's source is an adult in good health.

The CDR3 DNA reads TGTGCCATTACGCTGGGGGCGGGTGGCTACACCTTC. This codes for CAITLGAGGYTF. The rearrangement links TRBV28 to TRBJ1-2, with D perhaps TRBD1 (6 bases). The CDR3 runs 12 residues. The ends were cut back, 10 bases at V and 7 bases at J, with 16 bases in the middle. CDR1 and CDR2 (germline): MDHEN, SYDVKM.